A selection of T cell receptor beta chains follows, all from one sample in a study of CD8 T cells in Susac syndrome. MiXCR, applied by TCRdb to the immunoSEQ multiplex PCR reads, yields one record per CDR3 protein. Among 150,000 to 200,000 distinct CDR3 sequences listed, roughly 92% were seen once. The specimen sequenced was CD4+ T cells from PBMCs. The receptors derive from a human donor in good health. Both conserved end residues are part of each CDR3. D genes are given only for firm matches.

D: -; V: TRBV6-2/TRBV6-3; J: TRBJ1-1; DNA: TGTGCCAGCAGTCGCTGGACAGCTTTCAGTACTCGAGGCACTGAAGCTTTCTTT; CDR3: CASSRWTAFSTRGTEAFF
D: -; V: TRBV5-1; J: TRBJ2-1; DNA: TGCGCCAGCAGTTCGACATCCTCCTCCTACAATGAGCAGTTCTTC; CDR3: CASSSTSSSYNEQFF
D: -; V: TRBV3-1; J: TRBJ1-4; DNA: TGTGCCAGCAGCCAGAAGGGGATCTCCAATGAAAAACTGTTTTTT; CDR3: CASSQKGISNEKLFF
D: -; V: TRBV7-2; J: TRBJ2-5; DNA: TGTGCCAGCAGCTTCGCTATGGAGACCCAGTACTTC; CDR3: CASSFAMETQYF
D: -; V: TRBV15; J: TRBJ2-3; DNA: TGTGCCACCAGCAGACGCCTTCTTACAGATACGCAGTATTTT; CDR3: CATSRRLLTDTQYF
D: TRBD2; V: TRBV19; J: TRBJ2-7; DNA: TGTGCCAGTAGTCCTGGGACTAGCGGGGGCCTTTCCTACGAGCAGTACTTC; CDR3: CASSPGTSGGLSYEQYF
D: TRBD1; V: TRBV5-6; J: TRBJ2-5; DNA: TGTGCCAGCAGCCCCACCGCTAAGGACAGGGGAGAGACCCAGTACTTC; CDR3: CASSPTAKDRGETQYF
D: TRBD2; V: TRBV7-8; J: TRBJ2-7; DNA: TGTGCCAGCCTCCAGCGAGGCACTAGCGTCTACGAGCAGTACTTC; CDR3: CASLQRGTSVYEQYF
D: -; V: TRBV10-3; J: TRBJ2-3; DNA: TGTGCCATCAGTGAGAGGGCCGTTAGAAATACGCAGTATTTT; CDR3: CAISERAVRNTQYF
D: -; V: TRBV6-2/TRBV6-3; J: TRBJ2-6; DNA: TGTGCCAGCAGTACGCCTTTTGAGATGGGGGCCAACGTCCTGACTTTC; CDR3: CASSTPFEMGANVLTF
D: -; V: TRBV12-3/TRBV12-4; J: TRBJ1-1; DNA: TGTGCCAGCGGCCAGGGGACTGAAGCTTTCTTT; CDR3: CASGQGTEAFF
D: TRBD2; V: TRBV20-1; J: TRBJ2-1; DNA: TGCAGTGCTAGAGTGGGGGGTAGCGGGGGGTTTCCCTACAATGAGCAGTTCTTC; CDR3: CSARVGGSGGFPYNEQFF
D: -; V: TRBV3-1; J: TRBJ1-5; DNA: TGTGCCAGCAGCCAAGTGGCAGATCAGCCCCAGCATTTT; CDR3: CASSQVADQPQHF
D: -; V: TRBV6-5; J: TRBJ1-1; DNA: TGTGCCAGCGGACTCATGACAGACCGTAAAGCTTTCTTT; CDR3: CASGLMTDRKAFF
D: TRBD2; V: TRBV29-1; J: TRBJ2-5; DNA: TGCAGCGTTGAAGGAAAGCGGGGGGAGTTGGAGACCCAGTACTTC; CDR3: CSVEGKRGELETQYF
D: -; V: TRBV7-8; J: TRBJ1-2; DNA: TGTGCCAGCAGCTTCGGGGGGGCCGGTGGCTACACCTTC; CDR3: CASSFGGAGGYTF
D: -; V: TRBV19; J: TRBJ1-5; DNA: TGTGCCAGTAGTATTAAGCCGACCGGGCATCAGCCCCAGCATTTT; CDR3: CASSIKPTGHQPQHF
D: -; V: TRBV27; J: TRBJ1-5; DNA: TGTGCCAGCAGTTATGTGCGGGGGGCCCAACACAATCAGCCCCAGCATTTT; CDR3: CASSYVRGAQHNQPQHF
D: -; V: TRBV24-1; J: TRBJ2-6; DNA: TGTGCCACCAGTGATTACGGCCCCCCCGCGGTCCTGACTTTC; CDR3: CATSDYGPPAVLTF
D: TRBD1; V: TRBV27; J: TRBJ1-2; DNA: TGTGCCAGCAGTCCGACAGGGGACGCTTACTATGGCTACACCTTC; CDR3: CASSPTGDAYYGYTF